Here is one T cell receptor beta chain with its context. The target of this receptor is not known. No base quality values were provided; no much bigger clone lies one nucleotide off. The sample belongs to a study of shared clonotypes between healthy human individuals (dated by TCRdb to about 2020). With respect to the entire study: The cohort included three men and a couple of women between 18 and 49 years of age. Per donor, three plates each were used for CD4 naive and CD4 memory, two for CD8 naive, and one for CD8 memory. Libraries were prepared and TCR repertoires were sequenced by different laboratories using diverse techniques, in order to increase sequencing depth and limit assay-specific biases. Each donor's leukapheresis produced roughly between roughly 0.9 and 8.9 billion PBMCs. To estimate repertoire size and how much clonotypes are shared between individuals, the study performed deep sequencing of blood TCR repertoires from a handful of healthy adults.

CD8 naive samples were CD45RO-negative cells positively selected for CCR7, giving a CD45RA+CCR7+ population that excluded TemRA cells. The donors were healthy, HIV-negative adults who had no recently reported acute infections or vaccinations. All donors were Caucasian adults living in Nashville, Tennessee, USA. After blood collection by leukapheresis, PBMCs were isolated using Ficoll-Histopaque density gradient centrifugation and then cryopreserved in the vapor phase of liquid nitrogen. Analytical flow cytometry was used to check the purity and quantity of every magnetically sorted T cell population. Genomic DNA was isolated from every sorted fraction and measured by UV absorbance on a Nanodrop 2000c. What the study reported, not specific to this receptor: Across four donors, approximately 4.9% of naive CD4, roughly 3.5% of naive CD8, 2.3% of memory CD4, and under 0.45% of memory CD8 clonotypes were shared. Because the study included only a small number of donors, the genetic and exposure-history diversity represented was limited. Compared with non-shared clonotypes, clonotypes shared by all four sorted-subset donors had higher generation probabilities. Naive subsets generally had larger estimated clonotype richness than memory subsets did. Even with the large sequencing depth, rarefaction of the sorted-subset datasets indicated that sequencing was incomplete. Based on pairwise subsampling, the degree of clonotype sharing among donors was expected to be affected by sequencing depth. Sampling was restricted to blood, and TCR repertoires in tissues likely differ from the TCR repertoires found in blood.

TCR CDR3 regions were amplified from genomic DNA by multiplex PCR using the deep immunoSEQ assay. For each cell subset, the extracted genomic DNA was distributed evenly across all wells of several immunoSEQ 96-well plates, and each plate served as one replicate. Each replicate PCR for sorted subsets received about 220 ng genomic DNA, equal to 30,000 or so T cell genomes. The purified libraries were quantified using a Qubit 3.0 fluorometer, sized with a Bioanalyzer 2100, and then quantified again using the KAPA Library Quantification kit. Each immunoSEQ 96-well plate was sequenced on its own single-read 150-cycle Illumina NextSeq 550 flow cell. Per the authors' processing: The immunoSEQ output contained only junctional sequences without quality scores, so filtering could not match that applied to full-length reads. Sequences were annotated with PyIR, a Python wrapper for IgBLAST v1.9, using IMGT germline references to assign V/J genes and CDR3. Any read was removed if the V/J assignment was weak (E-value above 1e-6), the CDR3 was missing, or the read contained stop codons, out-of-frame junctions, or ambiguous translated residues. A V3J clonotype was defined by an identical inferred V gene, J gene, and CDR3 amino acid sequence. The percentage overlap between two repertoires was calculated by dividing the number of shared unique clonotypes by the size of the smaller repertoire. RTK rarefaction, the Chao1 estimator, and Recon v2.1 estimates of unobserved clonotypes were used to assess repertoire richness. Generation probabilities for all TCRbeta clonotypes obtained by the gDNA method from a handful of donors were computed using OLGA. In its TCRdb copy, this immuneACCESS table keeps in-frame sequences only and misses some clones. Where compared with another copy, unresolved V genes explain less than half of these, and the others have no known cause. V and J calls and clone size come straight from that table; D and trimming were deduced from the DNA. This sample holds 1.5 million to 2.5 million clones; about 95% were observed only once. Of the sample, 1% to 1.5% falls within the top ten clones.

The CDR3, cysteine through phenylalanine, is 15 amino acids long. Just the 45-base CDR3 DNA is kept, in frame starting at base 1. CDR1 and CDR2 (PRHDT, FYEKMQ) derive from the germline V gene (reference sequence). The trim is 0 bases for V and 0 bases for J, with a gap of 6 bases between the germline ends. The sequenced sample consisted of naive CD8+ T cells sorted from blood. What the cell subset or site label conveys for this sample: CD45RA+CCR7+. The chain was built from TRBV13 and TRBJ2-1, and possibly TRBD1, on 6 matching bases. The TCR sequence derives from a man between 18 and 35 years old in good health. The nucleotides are TGTGCCAGCAGCTTAGGGACAGGCTCCTACAATGAGCAGTTCTTC. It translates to CASSLGTGSYNEQFF. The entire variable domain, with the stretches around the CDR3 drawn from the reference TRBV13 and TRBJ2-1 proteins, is AAGVIQSPRHLIKEKRETATLKCYPIPRHDTVYWYQQGPGQDPQFLISFYEKMQSDKGSIPDRFSAQQFSDYHSELNMSSLELGDSALYFCASSLGTGSYNEQFFGPGTRLTVL.